The 23 T cell receptor beta chains below all came from one sample that was sequenced in a study of blood T cell repertoires in COVID-19. Profiling relied on immunoSEQ multiplex PCR, and the TCRdb table lists in-frame clones only, not all of them. In the table there are under 200,000 clones, 85% of which are singletons. Sequencing was carried out using peripheral blood. The receptors originated from a woman in her 50s with COVID-19, enrolled during active disease.

The chain employs TRBV30 and TRBJ1-5; D gene uncertain. Trimming cost V 0 bases and J 1 base, with 4 bases left between them. This CDR3 contains 13 residues. Germline values: CDR1 GTSNPN, CDR2 SVGIG (reference sequence). The CDR3 reads CAWSVQSNQPQHF. The CDR3, as DNA: TGTGCCTGGAGTGTACAGAGCAATCAGCCCCAGCATTTT.

The chain links TRBV27 to TRBJ2-2; TRBD2 matches at 12 bases. Germline values: CDR1 MNHEY, CDR2 SMNVEV (reference sequence). This CDR3 has 18 residues. The J segment lost 5 bases and the V segment lost 3 bases, leaving 10 bases of the junction unmatched. The CDR3 DNA is TGTGCCAGCAGTTTGGAGGCCCGGACTAGCGGGGTTACCGGGGAGCTGTTTTTT. Residues: CASSLEARTSGVTGELFF.

The gene calls are TRBV12-3 or TRBV12-4 and TRBJ2-7, with D possibly matching TRBD2 (5 bases). There are 13 residues in the CDR3. V gave up 6 bases and J gave up 1 base, with 10 bases separating them. The CDR3 region is CASRERGSYEQYF. The CDR3 DNA follows: TGTGCCAGCAGGGAACGGGGATCCTACGAGCAGTACTTC.

The V gene is TRBV19, the J gene TRBJ1-4, with D unresolved. Germline lookup yields CDR1 LNHDA and CDR2 SQIVND (reference sequence). V was pared by 3 bases and J by 4 bases, with 9 bases between. This CDR3 region has 14 residues. The CDR3 reads CASSIGGFNEKLFF. The CDR3 DNA sequence: TGTGCCAGTAGTATTGGCGGGTTTAATGAAAAACTGTTTTTT.

The chain combines TRBV10-1 with TRBJ2-1; D perhaps matches TRBD2 (6 bases). CDR3 length: 15 amino acids. Looked up from germline, CDR1 is WNHNN and CDR2 is SYGVQD (reference sequence). Trimming took off 0 bases at V and 0 bases at J, with 6 bases between the two ends. CDR3 bases: TGCGCCAGCAGTGAGTCGCGGGGCTCCTACAATGAGCAGTTCTTC. This gives the protein CASSESRGSYNEQFF.

The CDR3 loop reads CASSSDRGYGYTF. CDR3 nucleotides: TGTGCCAGCAGCTCGGACAGGGGGTATGGCTACACCTTC. This chain connects TRBV12-3 or TRBV12-4 to TRBJ1-2; 10 bases are a match to TRBD1. The CDR3 length is 13 residues. The trim removed 6 bases at V and 5 bases at J, leaving 3 bases unmatched.

The rearrangement joins TRBV5-6 to TRBJ1-1; 8 positions match TRBD1. Germline V gene sequence: CDR1 SGHDT, CDR2 YYEEEE. J lost 6 bases, V lost 3 bases, and 7 bases had no gene match. CDR3 length equals 14 residues. DNA for the CDR3: TGTGCCAGCAGCTCCACAGGGACAGGCGCTGAAGCTTTCTTT. Its protein product is CASSSTGTGAEAFF.

The chain has TRBV7-9 and TRBJ1-5; 7 positions match TRBD1. V shed 3 bases and J 4 bases; nucleotides not matched to a gene: 15. The CDR3 consists of 18 residues. Germline lookup yields CDR1 SEHNR and CDR2 FQNEAQ (reference sequence). CDR3 nucleotide sequence: TGTGCCAGCAGCTTGGGAGTGAGACAGGGTGTTTTGAATCAGCCCCAGCATTTT. Amino acid sequence: CASSLGVRQGVLNQPQHF.

The rearrangement joins TRBV6-1 to TRBJ1-2; 9 positions match TRBD1. CDR1 is MNHNS, CDR2 SASEGT, per germline. The CDR3 extends over 13 amino acids. The V gene end was trimmed by 2 bases and the J gene end by 8 bases; junction bases not matched to a gene: 3. Here the CDR3 DNA reads TGTGCCAGCAGTGAATGGGACAGGGACGGCTACACCTTC. Protein: CASSEWDRDGYTF.

The gene calls are TRBV10-2 and TRBJ2-7, with a tentative D call TRBD1 (6 bases). The V and J ends lost 2 bases and 1 base respectively, with 9 bases between them. The length of the CDR3 is 14 residues. CDR1 WSHSY and CDR2 SAAADI come from the germline V gene. The CDR3 nucleotides read TGCGCCAGCAGTGAGACAGGACAGTCCTACGAGCAGTACTTC. Protein: CASSETGQSYEQYF.

V gene TRBV7-8 combines with J gene TRBJ2-5; D perhaps matches TRBD1 (6 bases). The V and J ends lost 1 base and 1 base respectively, with 7 bases between them. The CDR3 runs to 14 residues. Germline CDR1 reads SGHVS; CDR2 reads FQNEAQ. Here the CDR3 reads CASSLGTAQETQYF. In DNA form, the CDR3 reads TGTGCCAGCAGCTTAGGGACAGCCCAAGAGACCCAGTACTTC.

V and J are TRBV18 and TRBJ1-2; TRBD1 aligns across 10 bases. J gave up 4 bases and V 2 bases, and 4 bases lay outside the gene matches. This CDR3 contains 15 residues. Per the germline V gene, CDR1 is KGHSH and CDR2 is LQKENI. CDR3 region: CASSPETGGIYGYTF. As DNA, the CDR3 is TGTGCCAGCTCACCAGAGACAGGGGGCATCTATGGCTACACCTTC.

This chain links TRBV7-3 with TRBJ2-7; D might be TRBD1 (6 bases). The CDR3 has 12 amino acids. Trimming pared 5 bases from V and 5 bases from J, leaving 10 bases between. Germline-derived CDR1 and CDR2 are SGHTA and FQGTGA. The CDR3 DNA reads as TGTGCCAGCAGCCAATCAGGGGACGAGCAGTACTTC. It yields the protein CASSQSGDEQYF.

The chain has TRBV12-5 and TRBJ2-7; 7 bases match TRBD1. Looked up from germline, CDR1 is LGHNT and CDR2 is FRNRAP. The CDR3 length is 15 residues. Trimming took 7 bases from V and 2 from J; bases not matched to a gene: 11. Here the CDR3 DNA reads TGTGCTAGTGCTCAACCACAGGGGCCAACCTACGAGCAGTACTTC. It specifies CASAQPQGPTYEQYF. The whole variable domain, remainder taken from reference TRBV12-5 and TRBJ2-7, is DARVTQTPRHKVTEMGQEVTMRCQPILGHNTVFWYRQTMMQGLELLAYFRNRAPLDDSGMPKDRFSAEMPDATLATLKIQPSEPRDSAVYFCASAQPQGPTYEQYFGPGTRLTVT.

This clone showed up just a few times. The CDR3 loop is CASSSRQGDSNQPQHF. DNA for the CDR3: TGTGCCAGCAGTAGCCGACAGGGGGATAGCAATCAGCCCCAGCATTTT. This sequence joins TRBV2 and TRBJ1-5, with 9 bases lining up with TRBD1. Germline V gives CDR1 SNHLY, CDR2 FYNNEI. The CDR3 is 16 amino acids. Losses at the gene ends were 5 bases for V and 0 bases for J; bases not matched to a gene: 5.

The rearrangement links TRBV5-6 to TRBJ2-5; TRBD1 matches 7 bases. Germline V gene data show CDR1 as SGHDT and CDR2 as YYEEEE. The trim removed 4 bases at V and 1 base at J, leaving 16 bases unmatched. The length of the CDR3 is 18 residues. CDR3 residues: CASSLPGQPQGSQETQYF. Written as DNA, the CDR3 is TGTGCCAGCAGCCTACCGGGACAGCCACAGGGTTCCCAAGAGACCCAGTACTTC.

The chain's CDR3 is CASSSSDRGYYNEQFF. Written as DNA, the CDR3 is TGTGCCAGCAGCTCGTCGGACAGGGGATACTACAATGAGCAGTTCTTC. The chain uses TRBV11-2 and TRBJ2-1; 9 positions match TRBD1. CDR3 length equals 16 residues. CDR1 SGHAT and CDR2 FQNNGV come from the germline V gene. The junction had 7 bases not matched to a gene; V was cut back by 4 bases and J by 3 bases.

This clone occurred once. The chain employs TRBV5-1 and TRBJ2-2; 8 nucleotides line up with TRBD2. Germline CDR1 reads SGHRS; CDR2 reads YFSETQ. This CDR3 has 15 amino acids. Losses at the gene ends were 7 bases for V and 0 bases for J; bases not matched to a gene: 5. Here the CDR3 reads CASLSGGPNTGELFF. In nucleotides, the CDR3 is TGCGCCAGCCTTTCGGGGGGGCCGAACACCGGGGAGCTGTTTTTT.

V gene TRBV7-9 combines with J gene TRBJ2-5, with 7 nucleotides matching TRBD1. CDR1 and CDR2 from the germline V gene are SEHNR and FQNEAQ (reference sequence). This CDR3 has 14 residues. The J segment lost 3 bases and the V segment lost 6 bases, leaving 7 bases of the junction unmatched. DNA for the CDR3: TGTGCCAGCAGACCGGGACAGAAGGAAGAGACCCAGTACTTC. Its protein is CASRPGQKEETQYF.

The chain employs TRBV2 and TRBJ2-6, with no clear D. The CDR3 runs 15 residues. Trimming left V 7 bases short and J 4 bases short, with 14 bases between. Looked up from germline, CDR1 is SNHLY and CDR2 is FYNNEI. The CDR3: CASILWAPGANVLTF. The CDR3 DNA reads as TGTGCCAGCATCCTTTGGGCTCCCGGGGCCAACGTCCTGACTTTC.

There are a few counts of this clone. The gene calls are TRBV7-3 and TRBJ1-3; D is ambiguous. V gave up 0 bases and J gave up 8 bases, with 11 bases separating them. From germline, CDR1 is SGHTA and CDR2 FQGTGA. The CDR3 runs 14 residues. DNA for the CDR3: TGTGCCAGCAGCTTAACAGGGTCCGGGGACACCATATATTTT. Translation: CASSLTGSGDTIYF.

The genes are TRBV12-2 and TRBJ2-5; the D call TRBD1 from the table was never checked on the DNA. TRBV12-2 is labeled a pseudogene. This CDR3 region has 15 residues. The CDR3 protein is CASRCTGGEGETQYF. DNA for the CDR3: TGTGCAAGTCGCTGTACAGGGGGCGAGGGGGAGACCCAGTACTTC.

The rearrangement joins TRBV4-1 to TRBJ1-5; D is uncertain. CDR3 length: 15 residues. V lost 1 base and J 0 bases, leaving 7 bases between the germline ends. Germline-derived CDR1 and CDR2 are MGHRA and YSYEKL. The CDR3: CASSQARNSNQPQHF. For the CDR3, the DNA is TGCGCCAGCAGCCAAGCCAGGAATAGCAATCAGCCCCAGCATTTT.